This T cell receptor beta chain was identified in a study of T-cell reconstitution after alpha-beta-depleted transplantation in children. Study results and caveats: Newly produced T cells mostly accounted for T-cell counts and diversity one year post-transplant. Reportedly, only several hundred clones from non-depleted graft cells drove alpha-beta T-cell counts at about two months.

Germline CDR1 is ENHRY and CDR2 is SYGVKD. There are 16 residues in the CDR3. The V and J ends lost 2 bases and 8 bases respectively, with 20 bases between them. This clonotype was seen many times. Its antigen is unidentified. Using unique molecular identifiers, the investigators prepared the TCRbeta library. TCRdb analysed the PCR reads with MiXCR anew, one entry per CDR3 protein. This repertoire shows over 200,000 distinct CDR3 sequences, about a tenth found once; its top ten account for roughly 27%. The sequence came from a child under three years old with acute myeloid leukemia, due to receive a stem cell transplant. J is TRBJ2-3 and V is TRBV10-3, with D tentatively TRBD2 (5 bases). This specimen was PBMCs, taken before TCRalphabeta/CD19-depleted stem cell transplant. The CDR3 DNA reads TGTGCCATCAGTGAGGGAGAGGGCTCGCTGCCAACTACGCAGTATTTT. It encodes CAISEGEGSLPTTQYF.